Sequencing of this TCR beta chain was carried out in a study of identical twins. Carrying unique molecular identifiers, the cDNA also gained a universal primer site through template switching. TCRdb passed the 5' RACE reads through MiXCR, listing each CDR3 protein once. This table holds about 660,000 distinct CDR3 sequences, around 8.6% found once. About this clonotype: What it binds is unknown. The limits of the CDR3 on the DNA are not certain, so only TCRdb's listed CDR3 is given.

The study, taken as a whole, reports: Twin-shared out-of-frame alpha sequences were enriched for low generation probability.

The CDR3 spans 11 residues, counting both ends. Germline lookup yields CDR1 MNHNY and CDR2 SVGAGI (reference sequence). Healthy Caucasian individuals made up all the donors. This sample was also put to use in a study of yellow fever vaccine responses in identical twins. As that report states: Reportedly, twins' vaccine T cell responses looked partly convergent and partly personalized.

The chain couples TRBV6-6 to TRBJ2-7; the table's D call, TRBD2, was not checked against the DNA. Specimen: PBMCs. This receptor was identified in a woman younger than 30 in good health. CDR3 region: CASSTSGPKLF.